Sequencing of this TCR beta chain was carried out in a study of T-cell memory formation after mild COVID-19. Study-level points and caveats: Clones that contracted from day 15 to 85 had balanced CD4/CD8; later expanders were CD4+ biased. CM and EM subsets held most contracting CD4+ clones; EMRA held CD8+ ones.

MiXCR, run by TCRdb on the 5' RACE reads, gives a single entry per CDR3 protein. This sample has about 390,000 distinct CDR3 sequences, with roughly 15% found just once. The CDR3 runs to 15 residues. Germline V gives CDR1 SSHAT, CDR2 FNYEAQ (reference sequence). In this sample, this clonotype turned up a few times. Its target is not known. At one of its ends the junction is not consistent with the germline gene, which may arise from a read error. This chain links TRBV7-7 with TRBJ1-4; 8 bases agree with TRBD1. Sequenced: PBMCs or a T cell subset sorted from them (not recorded which). The source of this sequence is a man aged 18 to 30 who had mild COVID-19 (a few samples of this study predate the infection). Cell type and time point are not known. CDR3: CASSLPDRGHEKLFF. The CDR3 coding sequence is TGTGCTAGCAGCTTACCCGACAGGGGTCATGAAAAACTGTTTTTT. The variable domain in full, completed from reference TRBV7-7 and TRBJ1-4, reads GAGVSQSPRYKVTKRGQDVTLRCDPISSHATLYWYQQALGQGPEFLTYFNYEAQPDKSGLPSDRFSAERPEGSISTLTIQRTEQRDSAMYRCASSLPDRGHEKLFFGSGTQLSVL.